This T cell receptor (beta chain) was recorded in a study of blood T cell repertoires in COVID-19. In the study overall: Both acute and convalescent COVID-19 samples were obtained from the United States, Italy and Spain. In each case, the material was cDNA or gDNA derived from T cells, B-cell-depleted T cells, or PBMCs.

Authors' data handling: Scientists estimated how many nucleated cells there were by amplifying reference gene primers. Sequenced by immunoSEQ multiplex PCR; TCRdb stores in-frame clones only, minus some. D and trimming were read from the DNA, whereas the V and J calls and clone size are those reported in that table. This sample yields about 220,000 clones, of which roughly 86% are seen a single time; about 2.9% belongs to the top ten. Germline CDR1 and CDR2: LGHNA and YNFKEQ. CDR3 length: 17 amino acids. V was clipped by 1 base and J by 1 base; unmatched bases: 7. The chain uses TRBV4-2 and TRBJ2-5; 9 bases match TRBD2. This receptor was obtained from a woman aged 25-40 years who had recovered from COVID-19. Input material: peripheral blood. The CDR3 sequence: CASSQVSSGVFQETQYF. CDR3 nucleotides: TGTGCCAGCAGCCAAGTTTCTAGCGGGGTTTTCCAAGAGACCCAGTACTTC.